This TCR beta chain was sequenced for a study of cytomegalovirus exposure and HLA in healthy donors. Primers: 60 Vbeta forward and 13 Jbeta reverse. Sequencing was performed with immunoSEQ multiplex PCR; in TCRdb, only in-frame clones are kept and a portion is missing. The sample includes roughly 140,000 clones, over 60% of them seen just once. Germline CDR1 is MNHEY and CDR2 is SVGAGI. The CDR3 has 13 residues. The germline V and J ends were trimmed by 6 bases and 1 base, with 8 bases remaining between them. The clonotype was recovered from a man aged 40-49 years in good health and CMV-seronegative. The J gene is TRBJ2-3, the V gene TRBV6-5; D ambiguous. Sample: PBMCs. The chain's CDR3 is CASRHRGTDTQYF. In DNA form, the CDR3 reads TGTGCCAGCAGACACCGGGGCACAGATACGCAGTATTTT.